Below are 26 T cell receptor beta chains sequenced from a single sample in a study of blood T cells in healthy people across ages. For the second PCR, which ran for about 6 to 11 cycles, a sample-barcoded 5' primer and a J-beta primer mix were used. TCRdb analysed the 5' RACE reads with MiXCR anew, one entry per CDR3 protein. This table holds about 640,000 distinct CDR3 sequences, approximately 50% found once. The sequenced sample was blood. These receptors came from a man in his sixties in good health.

The chain links TRBV4-1 to TRBJ2-5; no clear D gene. The V gene's germline CDR1 is MGHRA and CDR2 YSYEKL. The CDR3 is 14 amino acids. V was trimmed by 2 bases and J by 11 bases, leaving 18 bases between them. The CDR3 coding sequence is TGCGCCAGCAGCCAATCCTCCGTAGTATACAAGCAGTACTTC. Protein sequence: CASSQSSVVYKQYF.

The chain has TRBV5-1 and TRBJ1-1; 8 nucleotides agree with TRBD1. This CDR3 is built from 14 residues. CDR1 is SGHRS and CDR2 is YFSETQ in the germline V gene. J gave up 1 base and V 3 bases, and 2 bases lay outside the gene matches. This CDR3 reads CASSSGQENTEAFF. The CDR3 coding sequence is TGCGCCAGCAGCTCGGGACAGGAGAACACTGAAGCTTTCTTT.

In nucleotides, the CDR3 is TGTGCCAGCAGTCAGCGGCCCTATGGCTACACCTTC. Protein: CASSQRPYGYTF. The V gene is TRBV11-2, the J gene TRBJ1-2; D is uncertain. CDR1 and CDR2 (germline): SGHAT, FQNNGV. V was cut by 6 bases and J by 4 bases, with 9 bases left in between. The CDR3 consists of 12 residues.

This clonotype came up once. Germline and junction disagree at one end, which may indicate a read error. V and J are TRBV27 and TRBJ2-6; TRBD1 matches 9 bases. This CDR3 is 18 amino acids long. Germline CDR1 and CDR2: MNHEY and SMNVEV (reference sequence). The CDR3 DNA sequence: TGTGCCAGCAGTTATAGTGGAGACAGGGGGACTGGGGCCAACGCCCTGACTTTC. Translation: CASSYSGDRGTGANALTF.

This clonotype was observed a few times. This chain uses TRBV5-1 with TRBJ2-6; possible D gene TRBD2, 6 bases. The CDR3 extends over 17 amino acids. Between the trimmed V and J ends, which lost 4 bases and 0 bases, there was a span of 14 bases. Germline V CDR1 and CDR2: SGHRS, YFSETQ. Written as DNA, the CDR3 is TGCGCCAGCAGCGGACGGGACTCTAGCTCTGGGGCCAACGTCCTGACTTTC. Translating gives CASSGRDSSSGANVLTF.

Only a few counts were recorded for this clonotype. V is TRBV20-1 and J is TRBJ2-6, with D maybe TRBD1 (5 bases). The CDR3 length is 17 residues. With 3 bases removed from V and 0 bases from J, the gap between germline ends came to 15 bases. Germline lookup yields CDR1 DFQATT and CDR2 SNEGSKA (reference sequence). In nucleotides, the CDR3 is TGCAGTGCTAGGGGGCAGGGAATCAGCTCTGGGGCCAACGTCCTGACTTTC. This translates into CSARGQGISSGANVLTF.

This chain links TRBV18 with TRBJ2-7; 9 positions match TRBD2. Per germline, CDR1 KGHSH and CDR2 LQKENI. With V trimmed by 2 bases and J by 3 bases, 2 bases remained unmatched. CDR3 size: 14 residues. The CDR3 DNA reads TGTGCCAGCTCACCAGCTAGCGGGGTCTACGAGCAGTACTTC. Encoded protein: CASSPASGVYEQYF.

The CDR3 sequence: CASSPGGREVHEQYF. The DNA of the CDR3 is TGTGCCAGCTCACCTGGGGGCAGGGAGGTCCACGAGCAGTACTTC. The J gene is TRBJ2-4, the V gene TRBV18; D tentatively reads TRBD1 or TRBD2 (6 bases each). The better agreement between TRBJ2-7 and the DNA end casts doubt on the J call. Germline V gives CDR1 KGHSH, CDR2 LQKENI. This CDR3 is 15 amino acids long.

Only a few counts were recorded for this clonotype. The gene calls are TRBV6-1 and TRBJ1-6, with a weak D call TRBD1 (5 bases). V lost 5 bases to trimming and J lost 0 bases, with 14 bases between them. The CDR3 has 17 residues. In germline, CDR1 is MNHNS, CDR2 SASEGT. The CDR3 coding sequence is TGTGCCAGCAGTCGCAAGGTGGGGGGCTCCTATAATTCACCCCTCCACTTT. Translating gives CASSRKVGGSYNSPLHF.

CDR3 sequence: CASSQDRASESTDTQYF. The CDR3 bases are TGCGCCAGCAGCCAAGATCGGGCTAGCGAGAGCACAGATACGCAGTATTTT. V and J are TRBV4-1 and TRBJ2-3; a possible D gene is TRBD2 (6 bases). The V end lost 0 bases, the J end lost 0 bases, and 13 bases lay between the germline ends. Germline CDR1 and CDR2: MGHRA and YSYEKL. CDR3 length: 17 residues.

This chain joins TRBV6-5 and TRBJ2-3; 8 bases agree with TRBD1. The V gene end was trimmed by 2 bases and the J gene end by 0 bases; junction bases not matched to a gene: 10. CDR1 and CDR2 (germline): MNHEY, SVGAGI. The CDR3 has 18 amino acids. CDR3 amino acids: CASSYPLSGTGSTDTQYF. DNA for the CDR3: TGTGCCAGCAGTTACCCCCTTTCCGGGACAGGAAGCACAGATACGCAGTATTTT.

This clonotype was observed a handful of times. The chain is built from TRBV29-1 and TRBJ1-2, with a possible D match to TRBD1 (5 bases). The V and J ends lost 2 bases and 7 bases respectively, with 11 bases between them. Germline lookup yields CDR1 SQVTM and CDR2 ANQGSEA. This CDR3 is 12 amino acids long. The CDR3 nucleotides are TGCAGCGTTGAAATTTTCGGGGCTGGCTACACCTTC. It specifies CSVEIFGAGYTF. Full variable domain (rest looked up from reference TRBV29-1 and TRBJ1-2): SAVISQKPSRDICQRGTSLTIQCQVDSQVTMMFWYRQQPGQSLTLIATANQGSEATYESGFVIDKFPISRPNLTFSTLTVSNMSPEDSSIYLCSVEIFGAGYTFGSGTRLTVV.

For the CDR3, the DNA is TGCAGTGTCCAGGGGGGCGACAATCAGCCCCAGCATTTT. Protein sequence: CSVQGGDNQPQHF. The gene calls are TRBV20-1 and TRBJ1-5; TRBD1 agrees at 7 bases. The CDR3 covers 13 residues. V was clipped by 7 bases and J by 3 bases; unmatched bases: 6. From germline, CDR1 is DFQATT and CDR2 SNEGSKA (reference sequence).

Only a few counts were recorded for this clonotype. The CDR3 sequence: CASRGTGLQETQYF. In DNA, the CDR3 is TGTGCCAGCAGGGGGACAGGGCTCCAAGAGACCCAGTACTTC. The V gene is TRBV28, the J gene TRBJ2-5, with 9 bases fitting TRBD1. The CDR3 is 14 residues long. V lost 6 bases, J lost 1 base, and 3 bases stayed unmatched. Germline loops: CDR1 MDHEN, CDR2 SYDVKM.

The chain joins TRBV14 to TRBJ1-1; no reliable D call. Germline CDR1 SGHDN, CDR2 FVKESK. The ends were cut back, 1 base at V and 1 base at J, with 7 bases in the middle. CDR3 length: 14 amino acids. CDR3 coding DNA: TGTGCCAGCAGCCAAGCACTGGGGAACACTGAAGCTTTCTTT. Translating it yields CASSQALGNTEAFF.

This chain uses TRBV28 with TRBJ2-4; the match to TRBD2 covers 8 bases. The CDR3 covers 16 residues. Trimming at V came to 5 bases and at J to 0 bases, leaving 6 bases not matched to a gene. From germline, CDR1 is MDHEN and CDR2 SYDVKM. The CDR3 loop is CASSRGGLLAKNIQYF. The DNA of the CDR3 is TGTGCCAGCAGTCGGGGGGGGCTTCTAGCCAAAAACATTCAGTACTTC. Full variable domain (missing parts from reference TRBV28 and TRBJ2-4): DVKVTQSSRYLVKRTGEKVFLECVQDMDHENMFWYRQDPGLGLRLIYFSYDVKMKEKGDIPEGYSVSREKKERFSLILESASTNQTSMYLCASSRGGLLAKNIQYFGAGTRLSVL.

This clonotype showed up just a few times. The chain recombines TRBV4-1 with TRBJ2-7; 16 bases are a match to TRBD2. The length of the CDR3 is 19 residues. CDR1 and CDR2 from the germline V gene are MGHRA and YSYEKL. With V trimmed by 0 bases and J by 0 bases, 5 bases remained unmatched. CDR3 protein: CASSQDLGLAGGNSYEQYF. DNA of the CDR3: TGCGCCAGCAGCCAAGATTTGGGACTAGCGGGGGGGAACTCCTACGAGCAGTACTTC.

The rearrangement uses TRBV20-1 and TRBJ2-1; D is uncertain. The DNA end is a closer match to TRBJ2-7, so the J assignment may be wrong. The germline V gene encodes CDR1 DFQATT and CDR2 SNEGSKA (reference sequence). The CDR3 is made up of 14 amino acids. CDR3 nucleotides: TGCAGTGCTAGGTCTGGACGGTCCTACAATGAGCAGTACTTC. Translation gives CSARSGRSYNEQYF.

This clonotype was recorded a few times. The chain links TRBV13 to TRBJ2-5; no clear D gene. Trimming stripped 3 bases from V and 11 bases from J, with 16 bases between. CDR1 and CDR2 (germline): PRHDT, FYEKMQ (reference sequence). The CDR3 has 13 amino acids. CDR3 region: CASSFQVSPGQYF. CDR3 DNA: TGTGCCAGCAGCTTCCAGGTTTCCCCCGGGCAGTACTTC.

This clonotype was counted a few times. This chain uses TRBV6-2 or TRBV6-3 with TRBJ1-4; D is undetermined. The V end was cut by 2 bases, the J end by 7 bases, with 8 bases between. CDR3 size: 13 residues. The germline V gene encodes CDR1 MNHEY and CDR2 SVGEGT. The CDR3 protein is CASSYNPAEKLFF. The CDR3 region has the DNA TGTGCCAGCAGTTACAACCCGGCTGAAAAACTGTTTTTT.

This clonotype came up a few times. The chain links TRBV5-1 to TRBJ2-1; D not resolved. Trimming left V 4 bases short and J 6 bases short, with 14 bases between. This CDR3 has 14 amino acids. Germline V CDR1 and CDR2: SGHRS, YFSETQ. In DNA, the CDR3 is TGCGCCAGCAGCGTTGACAATTTTTTCAATGAGCAGTTCTTC. Amino acids: CASSVDNFFNEQFF.

This clonotype was seen a few times. This rearrangement joins TRBV3-1 to TRBJ2-5, with 8 bases lining up with TRBD1. The CDR3 covers 14 residues. The germline V gene has CDR1 LGHDT and CDR2 YNNKEL (reference sequence). Losses at the gene ends were 3 bases for V and 5 bases for J; bases not matched to a gene: 5. The chain's CDR3 is CASSHLNRGETQYF. In nucleotides, the CDR3 is TGTGCCAGCAGCCACCTCAACAGGGGGGAGACCCAGTACTTC.

CDR3 protein: CASSQAGTVQETQYF. CDR3 nucleotide sequence: TGTGCCAGCAGCCAAGCTGGGACAGTCCAAGAGACCCAGTACTTC. V and J are TRBV3-1 and TRBJ2-5, with 7 bases fitting TRBD1. Trimming took 1 base from V and 1 from J; bases not matched to a gene: 3. The CDR3 totals 15 residues. The germline gives CDR1 LGHDT, CDR2 YNNKEL (reference sequence).

The chain couples TRBV5-6 to TRBJ2-1, with D possibly being TRBD1 (6 bases). Trimming removed 4 bases at V and 2 bases at J, with 13 bases between. From germline, CDR1 is SGHDT and CDR2 YYEEEE. The length of the CDR3 is 15 residues. Written as DNA, the CDR3 is TGTGCCAGCAGCCCGCGGTGGGACACCTACAATGAGCAGTTCTTC. Amino acid sequence: CASSPRWDTYNEQFF.

Concerning this clonotype itself: A much larger clone lies a single base off, so this may be a read error. The V and J genes are TRBV7-8 and TRBJ2-1; 7 nucleotides line up with TRBD2. The DNA end lines up better with TRBJ2-7; the J call may be wrong. Germline V CDR1 and CDR2: SGHVS, FQNEAQ. The CDR3 is 14 amino acids. The CDR3 DNA follows: TGTGCCAGCAGCCTGGGGACTACCGTCAGTGAGCAGTACTTC. Protein product: CASSLGTTVSEQYF.

The chain recombines TRBV20-1 with TRBJ2-1, with D perhaps matching TRBD1 (5 bases). The germline CDR1 and CDR2 sequences are DFQATT and SNEGSKA (reference sequence). The V and J ends lost 6 bases and 4 bases respectively, with 13 bases between them. The CDR3 has 13 residues. The CDR3 loop is CSALVGPYNEQFF. CDR3 bases: TGCAGTGCCCTAGTGGGGCCATACAATGAGCAGTTCTTC.